This paragraph reports one T cell receptor beta chain. Each donor supplied approximately 10 milliliters of peripheral blood. CDR1 is SGHRS and CDR2 is YFSETQ in the germline V gene. The CDR3 has 16 amino acids. V was pared by 4 bases and J by 7 bases, with 13 bases of the junction left unmatched. Then a second PCR, running roughly 7 to 11 cycles, was carried out with a sample-barcoded 5' primer and a J-beta primer mix. Each CDR3 protein is one row after TCRdb ran MiXCR on the 5' RACE reads. This table has roughly 900,000 distinct CDR3 sequences, about 30% appearing once. This sample stems from a study of blood T cells in healthy people across ages.

The sequenced material came from blood. The V and J genes are TRBV5-1 and TRBJ2-7; 11 nucleotides align to TRBD2. The TCR originated in a woman older than 75 in good health. CDR3 region: CASSISGGDLLREQYF. CDR3 DNA: TGCGCCAGCAGCATTAGCGGGGGGGACCTCCTACGAGAGCAGTACTTC.